The sample holds one count of the clone carrying this T cell receptor (beta chain). The antigen remains unidentified. The data were obtained in a study of shared clonotypes between healthy human individuals. Overall study results and limits: Lower generation probabilities were found for non-shared clonotypes than for those shared by all four donors.

The CDR3 is made up of 17 amino acids. Germline V gene sequence: CDR1 SGHDN, CDR2 FVKESK. V was pared by 1 base and J by 4 bases, with 11 bases of the junction left unmatched. CD8 cells regarded as naive lacked CD45RO, were positively chosen for CCR7, and omitted terminally differentiated effector memory CD45RA+ cells. In the original processing: Owing to the provision of junction-only sequences devoid of quality scores by immunoSEQ, filtering differed. Clones were sequenced by immunoSEQ multiplex PCR, and TCRdb holds only the in-frame ones, with some missing. V, J and clone size are taken as reported in that table, and D and trimming were inferred from the DNA itself. This table holds roughly 2.1 million clones, about 93% found once.

The rearrangement joins TRBV14 to TRBJ2-3; 7 bases are shared with TRBD2. This sequence originates from a young man in good health. Some clones in this sample may be carry-over from other donors' samples. The sample taken for sequencing was naive CD8+ T cells from PBMCs. CDR3 nucleotides: TGTGCCAGCAGCCAAGCCCCCGCGGGAGCTTGGCCAGATACGCAGTATTTT. Translation: CASSQAPAGAWPDTQYF.